The table lists the clone carrying this T cell receptor beta chain with many counts. Healthy Caucasians supplied all donations. The data are from a study of identical twins. The CDR3 runs 12 residues. The V gene lost 6 bases and the J gene lost 7 bases, with 12 bases spanning the gap. TCRdb reprocessed the 5' RACE reads via MiXCR and lists one record per CDR3 protein. The table records hundreds of thousands of distinct CDR3 sequences, about 18% of them present only once. This sample also appeared in a second study, on T cells expressing NK-cell markers.

This rearrangement joins TRBV12-3 or TRBV12-4 to TRBJ1-2; D is perhaps TRBD1 (5 bases). Material for sequencing was PBMCs. The TCR comes from a woman aged 18-35 years in good health. CDR3: CASSPGGGGYTF. In nucleotides, the CDR3 is TGTGCCAGCAGCCCCGGGGGGGGTGGCTACACCTTC.